Listed here are 22 T cell receptor beta chains from one sample, sequenced in a study of T cells in Graves' hyperthyroidism and ophthalmopathy. Using RNA transcripts as the source, TCR beta CDR3 regions were amplified. RT-PCR in the first round (using the HTBI primer set) targeted the TCR CDR3. TCRdb redid the calling of the multiplex PCR reads with MiXCR, one entry per CDR3 protein. The table lists fewer than 500,000 distinct CDR3 sequences, around an eighth of them singletons. Source material: blood. The receptors were sampled from a young man with Graves' hyperthyroidism that later progressed to Graves' ophthalmopathy.

This clonotype has more than one count but fewer than ten. The chain joins TRBV6-2 or TRBV6-3 to TRBJ2-7; D may be TRBD2 (6 bases). The CDR3 extends over 13 amino acids. Germline assignment: CDR1 MNHEY and CDR2 SVGEGT. Trimming pared 6 bases from V and 3 bases from J, leaving 12 bases between. The CDR3 DNA sequence: TGTGCCAGCAGAAAAACCGGGAGCTACGAGCAGTACTTC. This encodes CASRKTGSYEQYF.

This clonotype has only a few counts. The rearrangement joins TRBV9 to TRBJ2-5; 10 nucleotides agree with TRBD2. V gave up 2 bases and J gave up 2 bases; unmatched junction bases: 3. Germline V CDR1 and CDR2: SGDLS, YYNGEE. This CDR3 contains 15 residues. The DNA of the CDR3 is TGTGCCAGCAGCGTCTCAGCGGGGGGGCAAGAGACCCAGTACTTC. Protein: CASSVSAGGQETQYF.

The chain carries TRBV6-1 and TRBJ2-3; 11 nucleotides agree with TRBD2. V shed 2 bases and J 4 bases; nucleotides not matched to a gene: 2. Germline V gives CDR1 MNHNS, CDR2 SASEGT. The CDR3 runs to 15 residues. The CDR3 loop reads CASSETSGGSDTQYF. The DNA for the CDR3 is TGTGCCAGCAGTGAAACTAGCGGGGGTTCAGATACGCAGTATTTT.

The chain has TRBV9 and TRBJ1-3, with D hard to call. Trimming took 4 bases from V and 4 from J, leaving 15 bases between them. The germline CDR1 and CDR2 sequences are SGDLS and YYNGEE. The CDR3 covers 15 residues. CDR3 bases: TGTGCCAGCAGCCTTTCCCCGGGGAGCGGAAACACCATATATTTT. This sequence encodes CASSLSPGSGNTIYF.

The chain uses TRBV4-3 and TRBJ2-5, with 11 nucleotides matching TRBD2. J was trimmed by 3 bases and V by 1 base; bases with no gene match: 7. Germline loops: CDR1 LGHNA, CDR2 YSLEER. CDR3 length equals 17 residues. CDR3 sequence reads: CASSQVSLAGGKETQYF. The DNA of the CDR3 is TGCGCCAGCAGCCAAGTCAGTCTAGCGGGGGGAAAAGAGACCCAGTACTTC.

The chain carries TRBV19 and TRBJ1-5; tentatively, D is TRBD1 (6 bases). The CDR3 is 19 amino acids. Looked up from germline, CDR1 is LNHDA and CDR2 is SQIVND (reference sequence). The ends were cut back, 0 bases at V and 0 bases at J, with 18 bases in the middle. DNA of the CDR3: TGTGCCAGTAGTATAGATCTAGGGGGGGGACTCTATAGCAATCAGCCCCAGCATTTT. Amino acid sequence: CASSIDLGGGLYSNQPQHF.

This chain connects TRBV12-3 or TRBV12-4 to TRBJ2-7; TRBD2 agrees at 10 bases. CDR3 size: 14 residues. V lost 7 bases, J lost 0 bases, and 3 bases stayed unmatched. In DNA, the CDR3 is TGTGCCAGCACCGGACTAGCGGACTCCTACGAGCAGTACTTC. Amino acid sequence: CASTGLADSYEQYF.

This clonotype has a handful of counts. The rearrangement links TRBV4-1 to TRBJ1-4; 10 bases agree with TRBD1. The V gene end was trimmed by 5 bases and the J gene end by 8 bases; junction bases not matched to a gene: 2. Germline loops: CDR1 MGHRA, CDR2 YSYEKL. The CDR3 is 13 amino acids. The CDR3 sequence: CASSRTGGEKLFF. CDR3 sequence (DNA): TGCGCCAGCAGCAGGACAGGGGGAGAAAAACTGTTTTTT.

This clonotype was observed at least ten times. The chain combines TRBV9 with TRBJ1-5; D uncertain. The V gene's germline CDR1 is SGDLS and CDR2 YYNGEE. Trimming took off 5 bases at V and 0 bases at J, with 9 bases between the two ends. The CDR3 sequence is 14 residues long. The CDR3 DNA is TGTGCCAGCAGTGTTGGATATAGCAATCAGCCCCAGCATTTT. Its protein product is CASSVGYSNQPQHF.

A few counts support this clonotype. The junction and the germline gene differ at one end; a read error may be behind it. The gene calls are TRBV28 and TRBJ1-2, with TRBD1 as a possible D gene (5 bases). CDR1 is MDHEN and CDR2 is SYDVKM in the germline V gene. CDR3 size: 13 residues. CDR3 region: CASSSYRNSGYTF. The CDR3 DNA follows: TGTGCCAGCAGTTCGTACAGGAACTCTGGCTACACCTTC.

This clonotype has just a few counts. CDR3 nucleotide sequence: TGCAGTGCTAGGTCAGGGGCCATGAACACTGAAGCTTTCTTT. Translation: CSARSGAMNTEAFF. The J gene is TRBJ1-1, the V gene TRBV20-1, with a tentative D call TRBD1 (6 bases). Germline V gene data show CDR1 as DFQATT and CDR2 as SNEGSKA (reference sequence). This CDR3 spans 14 amino acids. V dropped 3 bases and J dropped 0 bases, with 11 bases sitting between them.

In this sample, this clonotype turned up many times. J is TRBJ1-5 and V is TRBV7-8; D unclear. The CDR3 length is 15 residues. V gave up 5 bases and J gave up 0 bases, with 11 bases separating them. The V gene's germline CDR1 is SGHVS and CDR2 FQNEAQ. The CDR3 is CASSPDGLSNQPQHF. CDR3 DNA sequence: TGTGCCAGCAGCCCCGACGGACTTAGCAATCAGCCCCAGCATTTT.

In its sample, this clonotype was seen a few times. The CDR3 bases are TGCAGCGTTTTCATACAGGGCTCCCCCAAAAACATTCAGTACTTC. Its protein product is CSVFIQGSPKNIQYF. The chain couples TRBV29-1 to TRBJ2-4; perhaps TRBD1 as D (6 bases). V lost 5 bases and J 2 bases, leaving 16 bases between the germline ends. The CDR3 runs to 15 residues. Germline V gene sequence: CDR1 SQVTM, CDR2 ANQGSEA.

The chain joins TRBV18 to TRBJ1-3; D may be TRBD1 (5 bases). Germline V gene data show CDR1 as KGHSH and CDR2 as LQKENI. The CDR3 length is 15 residues. The V and J ends lost 3 bases and 0 bases respectively, with 9 bases between them. The CDR3 reads CASSPGQHSGNTIYF. CDR3 DNA: TGTGCCAGCTCACCGGGGCAGCACTCTGGAAACACCATATATTTT.

The V and J genes are TRBV7-2 and TRBJ2-7; D not resolved. The CDR3 has 14 residues. The germline CDR1 and CDR2 sequences are SGHTA and FQGNSA. The V end lost 5 bases, the J end lost 2 bases, and 13 bases lay between the germline ends. The CDR3 DNA reads TGTGCCAGCAGCCCCTCGACGGCCGCCTACGAGCAGTACTTC. It is translated as CASSPSTAAYEQYF.

V is TRBV5-1 and J is TRBJ2-1; 10 bases agree with TRBD2. V was clipped by 4 bases and J by 2 bases; unmatched bases: 6. Germline CDR1 is SGHRS and CDR2 is YFSETQ. The length of the CDR3 is 16 residues. The CDR3 nucleotides are TGCGCCAGCAGCGGAATAAGCGGGGGGGCCTACAATGAGCAGTTCTTC. Its protein product is CASSGISGGAYNEQFF.

This clonotype was detected many times. The chain links TRBV7-6 to TRBJ2-3; the match to TRBD2 covers 7 bases. The CDR3 consists of 15 residues. In germline, CDR1 is SGHVS, CDR2 FNYEAQ. Germline trimming cut 7 bases from V and 2 bases from J; bases unmatched to any gene: 9. The CDR3 spells CASNRWAGDTDTQYF. The DNA of the CDR3 is TGTGCCAGCAACCGTTGGGCGGGGGACACAGATACGCAGTATTTT.

A few counts support this clonotype. The rearrangement joins TRBV6-5 to TRBJ2-6, with D unresolved. Germline CDR1 reads MNHEY; CDR2 reads SVGAGI. V was trimmed by 1 base and J by 4 bases, leaving 11 bases between them. The CDR3 contains 16 residues. The CDR3 protein is CASSYYASPGANVLTF. The CDR3 bases are TGTGCCAGCAGTTACTACGCGAGTCCCGGGGCCAACGTCCTGACTTTC.

The CDR3 protein is CASTRGGSYNEQFF. CDR3 sequence (DNA): TGTGCCAGCACCCGGGGGGGGTCCTACAATGAGCAGTTCTTC. V gene TRBV6-2 or TRBV6-3 combines with J gene TRBJ2-1; TRBD2 matches at 8 bases. The germline gives CDR1 MNHEY, CDR2 SVGEGT. This CDR3 is 14 amino acids long. J lost 1 base, V lost 7 bases, and 3 bases had no gene match.

This clonotype was seen repeatedly, ten times or more. The chain uses TRBV6-1 and TRBJ2-5, with 7 positions matching TRBD1. Germline V gene lookup returns CDR1 MNHNS and CDR2 SASEGT. Trimming removed 6 bases from V and 7 bases from J; junction bases left unmatched: 2. The CDR3 runs to 11 residues. CDR3 DNA sequence: TGTGCCAGCAGAGACAGGGCGACCCAGTACTTC. This encodes CASRDRATQYF.

Note on this clonotype: Since a much larger clone is just one base distant, this may be a read error. The rearrangement uses TRBV28 and TRBJ2-3; 10 bases align to TRBD1. CDR1 is MDHEN and CDR2 is SYDVKM in the germline V gene. This CDR3 region has 16 residues. Here the CDR3 DNA reads TGTGCCAGCAGGAGAGGGACAGGGGTCCGCACAGATACGCAGTGTTTT. Residues: CASRRGTGVRTDTQCF.

The V call is TRBV20-1, the J call TRBJ2-1; 9 bases align to TRBD2. CDR1 DFQATT and CDR2 SNEGSKA come from the germline V gene (reference sequence). There are 15 residues in the CDR3. J lost 9 bases, V lost 3 bases, and 12 bases had no gene match. CDR3 residues: CSASLRRGGMSEQFF. The CDR3 DNA is TGCAGTGCTAGTCTCCGGCGGGGGGGTATGAGTGAGCAGTTCTTC.